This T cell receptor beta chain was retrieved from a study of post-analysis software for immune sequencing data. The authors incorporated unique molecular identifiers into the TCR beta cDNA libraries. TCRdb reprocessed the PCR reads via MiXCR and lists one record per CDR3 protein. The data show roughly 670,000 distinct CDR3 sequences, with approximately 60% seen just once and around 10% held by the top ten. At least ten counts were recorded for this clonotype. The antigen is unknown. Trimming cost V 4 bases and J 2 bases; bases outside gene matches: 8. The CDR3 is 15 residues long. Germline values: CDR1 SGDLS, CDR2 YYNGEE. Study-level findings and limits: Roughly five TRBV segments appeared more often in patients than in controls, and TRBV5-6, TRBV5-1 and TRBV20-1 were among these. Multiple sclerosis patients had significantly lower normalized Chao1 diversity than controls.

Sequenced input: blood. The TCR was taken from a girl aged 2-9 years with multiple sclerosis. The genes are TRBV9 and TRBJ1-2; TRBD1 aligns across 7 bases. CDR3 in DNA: TGTGCCAGCAGCCCACGGGACAGTCTCAACTATGGCTACACCTTC. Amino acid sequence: CASSPRDSLNYGYTF.